This entry features one TCR beta chain sequence. Its target is not known. The assay was immunoSEQ multiplex PCR, and TCRdb's table has in-frame clones only and misses some. The repertoire has roughly 60,000 clones, around 94% of them found once; the top ten carry around 8%. These data are taken from a study of PD-1 blockade in classical Hodgkin lymphoma. Study-wide findings and caveats: Prior to therapy, complete responders displayed diversity much like that of newly diagnosed patients. Nivolumab starters within 1 year of ASCT were excluded.

Time point of the sample: cycle 4 day 1 (C4D1), after more than 5 weeks of nivolumab. Exposure to brentuximab vedotin varied, and each patient had relapsed following autologous stem cell transplantation. Between the trimmed V and J ends, which lost 1 base and 6 bases, there was a span of 12 bases. Germline CDR1 is SGHTA and CDR2 is FQGNSA. This CDR3 is 15 amino acids long. This clonotype originated in a human donor with classical Hodgkin lymphoma. J is TRBJ2-2 and V is TRBV7-2; TRBD2 is a possible D gene (6 bases). This sample comprised peripheral blood mononuclear cells (PBMCs), obtained before the fourth cycle of nivolumab. The CDR3 spells CASSLVRLVPGELFF. The CDR3 nucleotides are TGTGCCAGCAGCTTAGTAAGACTAGTCCCCGGGGAGCTGTTTTTT.